The 6 T cell receptor beta chains below were found in one sample sequenced in a study of OX40 agonist ivuxolimab in advanced cancers. The protocol was immunoSEQ multiplex PCR, while the TCRdb copy is restricted to in-frame clones and leaves out a portion. The profile shows about 46,000 clones, nearly 80% of them singletons. Source: CD4+ or CD8+ T cells sorted from blood, taken in a trial of the OX40 agonist ivuxolimab. These receptors were collected from an adult with an advanced solid tumor such as melanoma, head and neck, liver or kidney cancer.

Written as DNA, the CDR3 is TGTGCCAGCAGCCAAGGGTCGGCGGGAATCACCGGGGAGCTGTTTTTT. Translation: CASSQGSAGITGELFF. This chain connects TRBV4-2 to TRBJ2-2; D is perhaps TRBD2 (6 bases). V was clipped by 1 base and J by 4 bases, with 13 bases between them. Germline V CDR1 and CDR2: LGHNA, YNFKEQ. This CDR3 comprises 16 residues.

The chain couples TRBV15 to TRBJ2-1; D possibly corresponds to TRBD2 (5 bases). Germline CDR1 LNHNV, CDR2 YYDKDF (reference sequence). The CDR3 has 15 residues. V was pared by 1 base and J by 2 bases, with 9 bases between. This CDR3 is CATSRGGSAYNEQFF. CDR3 nucleotides: TGTGCCACCAGCAGAGGAGGGAGCGCCTACAATGAGCAGTTCTTC.

The J gene is TRBJ1-1, the V gene TRBV6-1, with D possibly TRBD1 on 5 matching bases. V lost 6 bases and J 1 base, leaving 12 bases between the germline ends. The CDR3 is 14 residues long. Germline V gene lookup returns CDR1 MNHNS and CDR2 SASEGT. Here the CDR3 reads CASSKGTGNTEAFF. In DNA, the CDR3 is TGTGCCAGCAGCAAAGGGACCGGGAACACTGAAGCTTTCTTT.

The V call is TRBV2, the J call TRBJ1-2; D call uncertain. Trimming cost V 6 bases and J 5 bases, with 10 bases left between them. CDR1 and CDR2 (germline): SNHLY, FYNNEI. The CDR3 sequence is 12 residues long. CDR3 sequence (DNA): TGTGCCAGCAGCGACGACAATTATGGCTACACCTTC. It yields the protein CASSDDNYGYTF.

The J gene is TRBJ2-7, the V gene TRBV21-1. TRBV21-1 is given as a pseudogene. This CDR3 spans 14 amino acids. The CDR3 spells CARSRGTDSGEQYF. Written as DNA, the CDR3 is TGTGCCAGGTCCCGAGGGACGGACTCTGGCGAGCAGTACTTC.

This chain connects TRBV6-6 to TRBJ1-1; D gene ambiguous. In germline, CDR1 is MNHNY, CDR2 SVGAGI (reference sequence). Trimming shortened V by 2 bases and J by 1 base, and 8 bases separated the two germline ends. The CDR3 is 14 residues long. This chain's CDR3 is CASSYGETNTEAFF. CDR3 coding DNA: TGTGCCAGCAGTTACGGGGAAACGAACACTGAAGCTTTCTTT.